Shown below are 29 T cell receptor beta chains from a single sample sequenced in a study of regulatory T cells in long-lasting Graves disease. This sample's time point: persistent/refractory GD, antithyroid drugs over 5 years with positive TRAb. PBMC RNA served as the TCR library source. Libraries of TCR beta came from iRepertoire HTBI primers plus Arm-PCR of CDR3 regions. TCRdb itself ran the multiplex PCR reads through MiXCR, one entry per CDR3 protein. The sample holds roughly 400,000 distinct CDR3 sequences, about 20% seen once. The material was peripheral blood mononuclear cells (PBMCs), obtained when the disease was refractory, from a patient treated with antithyroid drugs. The receptor source for this set is a female donor with Graves disease.

V gene TRBV3-1 combines with J gene TRBJ2-2; weak D call: TRBD1 (5 bases). The CDR3 extends over 16 amino acids. Germline V lookup: CDR1 LGHDT, CDR2 YNNKEL (reference sequence). V dropped 4 bases and J dropped 4 bases, with 16 bases sitting between them. The CDR3 protein is CASSRPTAQSTGELFF. As DNA, the CDR3 is TGTGCCAGCAGCCGACCGACAGCTCAATCCACCGGGGAGCTGTTTTTT.

This rearrangement joins TRBV20-1 to TRBJ1-5; TRBD1 aligns across 7 bases. The trim removed 2 bases at V and 4 bases at J, leaving 8 bases unmatched. Germline CDR1 reads DFQATT; CDR2 reads SNEGSKA (reference sequence). The CDR3 contains 15 residues. DNA for the CDR3: TGCAGTGCTAGACCACCGGGCAGGGGGAATCAGCCCCAGCATTTT. It is translated as CSARPPGRGNQPQHF.

This clonotype came up a few times. The rearrangement joins TRBV6-9 to TRBJ2-5; TRBD1 or TRBD2 may be the D gene (6 bases each). CDR1 MNHGY and CDR2 SVAAGI come from the germline V gene. The CDR3 runs 15 residues. V lost 3 bases and J 7 bases, leaving 18 bases between the germline ends. The CDR3 DNA follows: TGTGCCAGCAGTTACTTAGCGGACAGTTGGGGGACCCAGTACTTC. Its protein is CASSYLADSWGTQYF.

The chain links TRBV10-3 to TRBJ2-5, with D possibly matching TRBD1 (5 bases). The CDR3 loop spans 16 amino acids. V lost 0 bases, J lost 2 bases, and 13 bases lay in between. CDR1 is ENHRY and CDR2 is SYGVKD in the germline V gene. CDR3 DNA sequence: TGTGCCATCAGTGAGTCGGGGCAGCTCCCACAAGAGACCCAGTACTTC. It specifies CAISESGQLPQETQYF.

This clonotype occurred a few times. This chain joins TRBV28 and TRBJ2-3; TRBD1 matches at 7 bases. The length of the CDR3 is 13 residues. Unmatched junction bases numbered 5, after V lost 6 bases and J lost 5 bases. CDR1 is MDHEN and CDR2 is SYDVKM in the germline V gene. The CDR3 sequence is CASSRQGVDTQYF. CDR3 nucleotides: TGTGCCAGCAGCAGACAGGGAGTAGATACGCAGTATTTT. Full variable domain (remainder filled in from reference TRBV28 and TRBJ2-3): DVKVTQSSRYLVKRTGEKVFLECVQDMDHENMFWYRQDPGLGLRLIYFSYDVKMKEKGDIPEGYSVSREKKERFSLILESASTNQTSMYLCASSRQGVDTQYFGPGTRLTVL.

This clonotype was seen a handful of times. V usage is TRBV12-3 or TRBV12-4 and J usage is TRBJ2-2; D uncertain. Trimming pared 2 bases from V and 2 bases from J, leaving 6 bases between. The CDR3 totals 14 residues. The CDR3 loop is CASSLSHNTGELFF. The CDR3 nucleotides are TGTGCCAGCAGTTTAAGCCATAACACCGGGGAGCTGTTTTTT.

This clonotype was seen ten or more times. The chain employs TRBV14 and TRBJ2-5, with 8 bases fitting TRBD1. Germline CDR1 reads SGHDN; CDR2 reads FVKESK. V was clipped by 3 bases and J by 5 bases; unmatched bases: 8. The CDR3 extends over 15 amino acids. DNA of the CDR3: TGTGCCAGCAGCCATCAACAGGGGGGAAGGGAGACCCAGTACTTC. Encoded protein: CASSHQQGGRETQYF.

This clonotype was counted many times. This chain links TRBV7-8 with TRBJ1-1, with a weak D call TRBD1 (6 bases). Germline CDR1 reads SGHVS; CDR2 reads FQNEAQ. Trimming removed 3 bases at V and 1 base at J, with 9 bases between. This CDR3 contains 14 residues. CDR3: CASSLTGPNTEAFF. The CDR3 DNA sequence: TGTGCCAGCAGCTTGACAGGACCGAACACTGAAGCTTTCTTT.

This clonotype occurred many times. The V and J genes are TRBV11-2 and TRBJ2-1; no clear D gene. Deletions cut 3 bases from V and 0 bases from J, with 9 bases between. Germline V CDR1 and CDR2: SGHAT, FQNNGV. The CDR3 spans 15 residues. CDR3 bases: TGTGCCAGCAGCTTCGACGGATACTCCTACAATGAGCAGTTCTTC. Translation gives CASSFDGYSYNEQFF.

CDR3 residues: CSVDVPGGAIAEQFF. The CDR3 DNA reads TGCAGCGTTGACGTCCCCGGCGGGGCCATCGCTGAGCAGTTCTTC. The rearrangement links TRBV29-1 to TRBJ2-1, with D tentatively TRBD2 (6 bases). Germline V gene data show CDR1 as SQVTM and CDR2 as ANQGSEA. Trimming took 3 bases from V and 9 from J, leaving 21 bases between them. CDR3 length equals 15 residues.

At least ten counts were recorded for this clonotype. This sequence joins TRBV2 and TRBJ2-7; 8 positions agree with TRBD2. The length of the CDR3 is 14 residues. Germline values: CDR1 SNHLY, CDR2 FYNNEI. V lost 6 bases and J lost 5; bases outside the gene matches: 9. The CDR3 is CASSDGRADDEQYF. The CDR3 DNA follows: TGTGCCAGCAGCGACGGGAGGGCCGACGACGAGCAGTACTTC.

With respect to this clonotype: One end of the junction fails to match germline, which may point to a read error. This chain connects TRBV6-1 to TRBJ2-6; 8 nucleotides line up with TRBD2. The V gene's germline CDR1 is MNHNS and CDR2 SASEGT. The CDR3 contains 18 residues. CDR3: CVSGSVGGLQTGANVLTF. The CDR3 DNA reads TGTGTCAGCGGGAGCGTAGGGGGGCTGCAAACTGGGGCCAACGTCCTGACTTTC.

The CDR3 DNA follows: TGTGCCAGCAGCTTAGAGACAGGGTCGAGGTACTTC. Its protein product is CASSLETGSRYF. This chain joins TRBV7-2 and TRBJ2-5; 7 bases line up with TRBD1. Germline CDR1 SGHTA, CDR2 FQGNSA. The CDR3 runs to 12 residues. The V and J ends lost 1 base and 13 bases, in that order; junction bases with no gene match: 6.

Ten or more counts support this clonotype. The chain uses TRBV19 and TRBJ1-5; the match to TRBD1 covers 7 bases. V trimming: 6 bases; J trimming: 1 base; junction bases outside the gene matches: 0. Germline CDR1 reads LNHDA; CDR2 reads SQIVND (reference sequence). This CDR3 contains 13 residues. The CDR3 coding sequence is TGTGCCAGTAGACAGGGGAGCAATCAGCCCCAGCATTTT. Protein: CASRQGSNQPQHF. The complete variable domain, with remaining parts taken from reference TRBV19 and TRBJ1-5, reads DGGITQSPKYLFRKEGQNVTLSCEQNLNHDAMYWYRQDPGQGLRLIYYSQIVNDFQKGDIAEGYSVSREKKESFPLTVTSAQKNPTAFYLCASRQGSNQPQHFGDGTRLSIL.

This clonotype appeared a few times. The CDR3: CSVEASGAGELFF. CDR3 bases: TGCAGCGTTGAGGCTAGCGGGGCCGGGGAGCTGTTTTTT. V is TRBV29-1 and J is TRBJ2-2, with 9 bases matching TRBD2. The CDR3 loop spans 13 amino acids. Germline lookup yields CDR1 SQVTM and CDR2 ANQGSEA. J was trimmed by 6 bases and V by 3 bases; bases with no gene match: 2.

This clonotype was detected only a few times. J is TRBJ1-2 and V is TRBV28, with D perhaps TRBD1 (6 bases). Trimming pared 5 bases from V and 0 bases from J, leaving 13 bases between. Germline V gene data show CDR1 as MDHEN and CDR2 as SYDVKM. The CDR3 runs 15 residues. The CDR3 loop is CASSQTGTTNYGYTF. The CDR3 DNA reads TGTGCCAGCAGTCAAACAGGGACTACTAACTATGGCTACACCTTC.

This clonotype was observed at least ten times. The V call is TRBV12-3 or TRBV12-4, the J call TRBJ2-5; D may be TRBD2 (5 bases). With 8 bases removed from V and 1 base from J, the gap between germline ends came to 11 bases. This CDR3 comprises 13 residues. CDR3 amino acids: CASRGASQETQYF. CDR3 sequence (DNA): TGTGCCAGCCGGGGAGCGAGCCAAGAGACCCAGTACTTC.

This clonotype has a count of ten or more. The chain's CDR3 is CASRKTAYEQYF. CDR3 sequence (DNA): TGTGCCAGCCGGAAGACAGCCTACGAGCAGTACTTC. The chain couples TRBV6-2 or TRBV6-3 to TRBJ2-7; possible D gene TRBD1, 5 bases. The V gene's germline CDR1 is MNHEY and CDR2 SVGEGT. CDR3 size: 12 residues. Trimming cost V 8 bases and J 2 bases, with 10 bases left between them.

The table lists this clonotype with many counts. V usage is TRBV28 and J usage is TRBJ2-2, with 8 bases that match TRBD1. Trimming removed 5 bases from V and 5 bases from J; junction bases left unmatched: 7. Germline lookup yields CDR1 MDHEN and CDR2 SYDVKM. The CDR3 totals 15 residues. As DNA, the CDR3 is TGTGCCAGCAGTCAACAGGGGGTTGAAACCGGGGAGCTGTTTTTT. Translating gives CASSQQGVETGELFF.

In this sample, this clonotype turned up a few times. The V gene is TRBV3-1, the J gene TRBJ1-1, with D uncertain. CDR3 size: 13 residues. Germline values: CDR1 LGHDT, CDR2 YNNKEL (reference sequence). V dropped 4 bases and J dropped 2 bases, with 8 bases sitting between them. The CDR3 sequence is CASSPDPNTEAFF. The CDR3 coding sequence is TGTGCCAGCAGCCCCGACCCTAACACTGAAGCTTTCTTT.

The chain joins TRBV28 to TRBJ2-1; D possibly corresponds to TRBD2 (5 bases). There are 15 residues in the CDR3. CDR1 and CDR2 from the germline V gene are MDHEN and SYDVKM. The germline V and J ends were trimmed by 2 bases and 9 bases, with 17 bases remaining between them. For the CDR3, the DNA is TGTGCCAGCAGTTTAATCGGTCTAGCTCCGGGTGAGCAGTTCTTC. Its protein product is CASSLIGLAPGEQFF.

This clonotype has more than one count but fewer than ten. This chain connects TRBV12-3 or TRBV12-4 to TRBJ1-1, with D perhaps matching TRBD1 (5 bases). The CDR3 totals 13 residues. Trimming removed 1 base from V and 10 bases from J, with 13 bases in between. In DNA, the CDR3 is TGTGCCAGCAGTTTAGTCAATAGGGGAGGAGCTTTCTTT. Translated, it gives CASSLVNRGGAFF.

This clonotype was seen many times. The CDR3 DNA reads TGTGCCAGCAGCTTACGACTAGCGGGAGTCGGAATAACCTACGAGCAGTACTTC. The encoded protein is CASSLRLAGVGITYEQYF. The chain has TRBV7-2 and TRBJ2-7, with 12 bases aligning to TRBD2. With V trimmed by 2 bases and J by 2 bases, 10 bases remained unmatched. The CDR3 is 18 amino acids. Germline V CDR1 and CDR2: SGHTA, FQGNSA.

The rearrangement joins TRBV7-9 to TRBJ1-2; TRBD1 aligns across 7 bases. V lost 5 bases and J lost 2; bases outside the gene matches: 8. This CDR3 spans 15 amino acids. Germline V gene sequence: CDR1 SEHNR, CDR2 FQNEAQ (reference sequence). Here the CDR3 reads CASSPNGQANYGYTF. The CDR3 coding sequence is TGTGCCAGCAGCCCTAACGGACAGGCGAACTATGGCTACACCTTC.

This clonotype was seen ten or more times. The chain recombines TRBV2 with TRBJ1-4; D call uncertain. The CDR3 is 16 residues long. The germline CDR1 and CDR2 sequences are SNHLY and FYNNEI. V lost 3 bases and J lost 0, with 11 bases in between. The CDR3 region is CASSERRGATNEKLFF. CDR3 DNA: TGTGCCAGCAGTGAGAGGCGGGGTGCAACTAATGAAAAACTGTTTTTT.

This chain connects TRBV4-1 to TRBJ2-7, with D tentatively TRBD2 (5 bases). This CDR3 comprises 14 residues. CDR1 MGHRA and CDR2 YSYEKL come from the germline V gene. The ends were cut back, 0 bases at V and 2 bases at J, with 8 bases in the middle. CDR3 bases: TGCGCCAGCAGCCAAGAAGGAGGCACCTACGAGCAGTACTTC. It codes for CASSQEGGTYEQYF.

Notes on this clonotype: A read error may be the cause here, since a much bigger clone is one base away. This rearrangement joins TRBV2 to TRBJ2-4; D might be TRBD2 (5 bases). The CDR3 covers 14 residues. Trimming cost V 6 bases and J 3 bases, with 12 bases left between them. Germline CDR1 is SNHLY and CDR2 is FYNNEI. The chain's CDR3 is CASRARGYKNIQYF. The CDR3 bases are TGTGCCAGCAGAGCTCGGGGATACAAAAACATTCAGTACTTC.

On this clonotype itself: The DNA is omitted, as the CDR3 cannot be located on it reliably, and the CDR3 follows TCRdb's listing. This sequence joins TRBV6-5 and TRBJ2-7; TRBD1 was called by the table and not checked on the DNA. Per the germline V gene, CDR1 is MNHEY and CDR2 is SVGAGI. The CDR3 totals 15 residues, both ends included. The CDR3 sequence: CASSWGQGASYERYF.

This clonotype came up many times. J is TRBJ2-5 and V is TRBV11-2; 11 bases align to TRBD2. The germline CDR1 and CDR2 sequences are SGHAT and FQNNGV. The trim removed 3 bases at V and 4 bases at J, leaving 22 bases unmatched. The CDR3 length is 21 residues. CDR3: CASSFPEPPLAGERNRETQYF. CDR3 nucleotide sequence: TGTGCCAGCAGCTTCCCTGAGCCCCCACTAGCGGGAGAACGGAATAGAGAGACCCAGTACTTC. The full variable domain, its missing parts supplied by reference TRBV11-2 and TRBJ2-5, is EAGVAQSPRYKIIEKRQSVAFWCNPISGHATLYWYQQILGQGPKLLIQFQNNGVVDDSQLPKDRFSAERLKGVDSTLKIQPAKLEDSAVYLCASSFPEPPLAGERNRETQYFGPGTRLLVL.